Listed here are 5 T cell receptor beta chains from one sample, sequenced in a study of blood T cell repertoires in COVID-19. Repertoires were generated with immunoSEQ multiplex PCR, while TCRdb's copy carries only in-frame clones and drops some. Among approximately 490,000 clones, around 87% were seen once, and the ten largest hold about 0.65%. Sequenced sample: PBMCs or T cells enriched from blood (not recorded which). These receptors all come from a young woman who had recovered from COVID-19.

The V call is TRBV9, the J call TRBJ2-5; D is undetermined. V gave up 5 bases and J gave up 3 bases, with 11 bases separating them. Germline CDR1 reads SGDLS; CDR2 reads YYNGEE. The CDR3 length is 13 residues. The CDR3 nucleotides read TGTGCCAGCAGGGCCCCCGCGGAAGAGACCCAGTACTTC. This gives the protein CASRAPAEETQYF.

This rearrangement joins TRBV3-1 (or the pseudogene TRBV3-2) to TRBJ1-1, with D perhaps TRBD1 (6 bases). V was clipped by 5 bases and J by 3 bases, with 16 bases between them. CDR1 and CDR2 from the germline V gene are LGHDT and YNNKEL (reference sequence). The length of the CDR3 is 15 residues. CDR3 protein: CASSFTGSGDTEAFF. The CDR3 DNA follows: TGTGCCAGCAGCTTTACAGGGTCAGGGGACACTGAAGCTTTCTTT.

The V and J genes are TRBV7-6 and TRBJ2-7, with D hard to call. The V gene's germline CDR1 is SGHVS and CDR2 FNYEAQ. V lost 0 bases to trimming and J lost 0 bases, with 18 bases between them. There are 18 residues in the CDR3. DNA of the CDR3: TGTGCCAGCAGCTTAGCCCCAGACATTCCCGAGAGCTCCTACGAGCAGTACTTC. Translation: CASSLAPDIPESSYEQYF.

The genes are TRBV27 and TRBJ2-1, with 9 bases fitting TRBD2. The CDR3 totals 16 residues. The germline V gene encodes CDR1 MNHEY and CDR2 SMNVEV (reference sequence). J was trimmed by 2 bases and V by 2 bases; bases with no gene match: 4. In DNA form, the CDR3 reads TGTGCCAGCAGTTTAGCGGGGGGGCCCCCCTACAATGAGCAGTTCTTC. Translation gives CASSLAGGPPYNEQFF.

The chain joins TRBV12-5 to TRBJ1-1; D gene unclear. CDR1 and CDR2 (germline): LGHNT, FRNRAP. This CDR3 has 14 residues. Trimming stripped 1 base from V and 0 bases from J, with 6 bases between. CDR3 in DNA: TGTGCTAGTGGTTTGGACAGCTTGAACACTGAAGCTTTCTTT. This translates into CASGLDSLNTEAFF.